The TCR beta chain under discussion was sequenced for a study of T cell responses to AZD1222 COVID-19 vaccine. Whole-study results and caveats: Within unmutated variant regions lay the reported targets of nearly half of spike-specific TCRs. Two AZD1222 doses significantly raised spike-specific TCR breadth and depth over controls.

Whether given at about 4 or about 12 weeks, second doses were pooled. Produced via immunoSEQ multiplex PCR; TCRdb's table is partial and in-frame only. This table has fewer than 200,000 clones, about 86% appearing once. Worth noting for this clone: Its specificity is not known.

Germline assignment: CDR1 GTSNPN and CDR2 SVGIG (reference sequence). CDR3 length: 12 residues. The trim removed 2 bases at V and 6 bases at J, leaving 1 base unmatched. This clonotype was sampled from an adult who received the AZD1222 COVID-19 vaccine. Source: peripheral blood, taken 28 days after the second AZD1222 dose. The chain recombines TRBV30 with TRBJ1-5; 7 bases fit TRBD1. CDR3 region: CAWSRDSQPQHF. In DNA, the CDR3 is TGTGCCTGGAGTAGGGACAGTCAGCCCCAGCATTTT.